A single T cell receptor beta chain is shown here with its context. Its matching antigen is unknown. The same CDR3 is also encoded by other DNA sequences in this sample. Clones were sequenced by immunoSEQ multiplex PCR, and TCRdb holds only the in-frame ones, with some missing. This table has about 2.3 million clones, roughly 92% appearing once. The source of the sample is a study of shared clonotypes between healthy human individuals. Study observations and caveats: Among non-shared clonotypes, generation probabilities were lower than among those shared by all four donors.

The CDR3 length is 15 residues. Germline assignment: CDR1 SGDLS and CDR2 YYNGEE. Unmatched junction bases numbered 3, after V lost 0 bases and J lost 4 bases. The chain joins TRBV9 to TRBJ2-1; 8 bases are a match to TRBD2. This TCR was sampled from a man between 18 and 35 years old in good health. Some clones in this sample may be carry-over from other donors' samples. The sequencing input was naive CD4+ T cells from PBMCs. Subset here: CD45RA+ positively selected. CDR3 DNA: TGTGCCAGCAGCGTAGGTACTAGCGGTTACAATGAGCAGTTCTTC. Amino acids: CASSVGTSGYNEQFF.